The sequence of this T cell receptor (beta chain) was determined in a study of control samples from healthy donors and cancer patients. Generated by immunoSEQ multiplex PCR, the TCRdb table keeps only in-frame clones and is missing some. The sample lists over 90,000 clones, about 91% occurring once. Of note for this clone: Sequence at one end of the junction differs from germline and may be a read error.

The CDR3 totals 14 residues. Germline CDR1 GTSNPN, CDR2 SVGIG (reference sequence). Material for sequencing was blood. The V gene is TRBV30, the J gene TRBJ2-2; a weak D match, TRBD2 (5 bases). The clonotype was recovered from a woman aged 18-29 years in good health. The DNA for the CDR3 is TGTGCCGGGAGATGGGGAAGTAGCACCGGGGAGCTGTTTTTT. Translation gives CAGRWGSSTGELFF.